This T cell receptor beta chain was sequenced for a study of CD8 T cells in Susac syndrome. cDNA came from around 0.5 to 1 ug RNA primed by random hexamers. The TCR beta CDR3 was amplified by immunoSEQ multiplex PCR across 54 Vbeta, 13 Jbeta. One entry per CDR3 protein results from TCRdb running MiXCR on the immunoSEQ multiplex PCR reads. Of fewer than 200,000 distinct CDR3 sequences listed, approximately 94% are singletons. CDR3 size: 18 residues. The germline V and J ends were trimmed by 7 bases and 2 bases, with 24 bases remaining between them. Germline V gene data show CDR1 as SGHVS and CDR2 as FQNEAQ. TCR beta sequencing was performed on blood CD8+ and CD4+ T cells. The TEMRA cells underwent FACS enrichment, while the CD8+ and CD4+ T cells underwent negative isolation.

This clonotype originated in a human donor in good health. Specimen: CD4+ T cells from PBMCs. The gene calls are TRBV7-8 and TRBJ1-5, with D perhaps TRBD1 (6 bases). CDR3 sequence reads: CASTLARGRGGGNQPQHF. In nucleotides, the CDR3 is TGTGCCAGCACCCTAGCCCGCGGGAGAGGGGGGGGCAATCAGCCCCAGCATTTT. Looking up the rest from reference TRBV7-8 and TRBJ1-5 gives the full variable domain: GAGVSQSPRYKVAKRGQDVALRCDPISGHVSLFWYQQALGQGPEFLTYFQNEAQLDKSGLPSDRFFAERPEGSVSTLKIQRTQQEDSAVYLCASTLARGRGGGNQPQHFGDGTRLSIL.